This TCR beta chain stems from a study of blood T cell repertoires in COVID-19. Using immunoSEQ multiplex PCR, the repertoire was profiled, and TCRdb retains in-frame clones only, with some absent. Of more than 200,000 clones listed, 70% to 90% were seen once; the top ten hold about 0.7%. The sample was peripheral blood. This TCR derives from a human donor in a cohort sampled during active COVID-19.

The CDR3 loop is CASRGTGTNYGYTF. CDR3 bases: TGTGCCAGCAGGGGGACAGGCACTAACTATGGCTACACCTTC. This rearrangement joins TRBV6-5 to TRBJ1-2; 8 bases match TRBD1. CDR3 size: 14 residues. Germline CDR1 and CDR2: MNHEY and SVGAGI. Trimming at V came to 6 bases and at J to 0 bases, leaving 3 bases not matched to a gene.